The 5 T cell receptor beta chains presented below share a single source sample, sequenced in a study of cytomegalovirus exposure and HLA in healthy donors. Primers: 60 Vbeta forward and 13 Jbeta reverse. Only in-frame clones appear in the TCRdb table, and some are missing; sequencing was by immunoSEQ multiplex PCR. The sample comprises 100,000 to 150,000 clones, 78% of which are singletons, and approximately 1.7% rests with the top ten. Material: PBMCs. Source of these receptors: a woman in her thirties or forties in good health and CMV-seronegative.

This clone was picked up one time. J is TRBJ1-3 and V is TRBV19; D ambiguous. The CDR3 has 13 amino acids. Germline CDR1 and CDR2: LNHDA and SQIVND (reference sequence). Between the trimmed V and J ends, which lost 6 bases and 3 bases, there was a span of 9 bases. The CDR3 coding sequence is TGTGCCAGTAGGCCCACGGGTGGAAACACCATATATTTT. Protein sequence: CASRPTGGNTIYF.

Comment on this clone: Other DNA sequences in the sample encode the same CDR3. CDR3: CASSLAGTDTQYF. The CDR3 coding sequence is TGCGCCAGCAGCTTGGCTGGCACAGATACGCAGTATTTT. V gene TRBV5-1 combines with J gene TRBJ2-3; D is unresolved. V lost 0 bases and J 1 base, leaving 3 bases between the germline ends. CDR1 and CDR2 (germline): SGHRS, YFSETQ. This CDR3 region has 13 residues.

This CDR3 reads CASSESPLYEQYF. The CDR3 bases are TGTGCCAGCAGTGAATCGCCCCTTTACGAGCAGTACTTC. The chain couples TRBV6-1 to TRBJ2-5; D remains unclear. Judging by the DNA end, TRBJ2-7 fits better; the J call may be wrong. The germline V gene encodes CDR1 MNHNS and CDR2 SASEGT. This CDR3 has 13 amino acids.

This clone showed up just once. CDR3 coding DNA: TGTGCCTGGAGGTCGACAGGGGAAAAGAATGAAAAACTGTTTTTT. It yields the protein CAWRSTGEKNEKLFF. The rearrangement uses TRBV30 and TRBJ1-4; 8 positions agree with TRBD1. With V trimmed by 3 bases and J by 5 bases, 8 bases remained unmatched. The length of the CDR3 is 15 residues. Germline V gene data show CDR1 as GTSNPN and CDR2 as SVGIG (reference sequence).

The V gene is TRBV19, the J gene TRBJ2-1; 9 nucleotides line up with TRBD1. In germline, CDR1 is LNHDA, CDR2 SQIVND (reference sequence). V shed 6 bases and J 10 bases; nucleotides not matched to a gene: 10. This CDR3 is 14 amino acids long. The CDR3 nucleotides are TGTGCCAGTAGGCTGACAGGGGGTGACGGGGAGCAGTTCTTC. Encoded protein: CASRLTGGDGEQFF.